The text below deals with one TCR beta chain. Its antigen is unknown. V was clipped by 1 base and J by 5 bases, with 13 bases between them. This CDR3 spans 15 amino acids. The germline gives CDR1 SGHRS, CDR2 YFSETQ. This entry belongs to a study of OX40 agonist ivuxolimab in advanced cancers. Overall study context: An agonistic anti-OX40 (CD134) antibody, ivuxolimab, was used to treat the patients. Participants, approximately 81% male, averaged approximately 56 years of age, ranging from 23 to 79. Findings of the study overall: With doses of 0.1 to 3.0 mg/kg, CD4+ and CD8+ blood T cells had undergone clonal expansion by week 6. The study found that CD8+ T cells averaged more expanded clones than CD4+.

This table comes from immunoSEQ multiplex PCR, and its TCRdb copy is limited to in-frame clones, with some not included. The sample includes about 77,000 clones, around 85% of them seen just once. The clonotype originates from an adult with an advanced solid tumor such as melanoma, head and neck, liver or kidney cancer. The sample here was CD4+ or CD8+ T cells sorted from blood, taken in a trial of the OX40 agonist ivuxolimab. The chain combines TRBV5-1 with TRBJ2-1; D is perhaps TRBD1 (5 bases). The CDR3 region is CASSLSGQANNEQFF. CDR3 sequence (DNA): TGCGCCAGCAGCTTGTCCGGACAAGCAAACAATGAGCAGTTCTTC.